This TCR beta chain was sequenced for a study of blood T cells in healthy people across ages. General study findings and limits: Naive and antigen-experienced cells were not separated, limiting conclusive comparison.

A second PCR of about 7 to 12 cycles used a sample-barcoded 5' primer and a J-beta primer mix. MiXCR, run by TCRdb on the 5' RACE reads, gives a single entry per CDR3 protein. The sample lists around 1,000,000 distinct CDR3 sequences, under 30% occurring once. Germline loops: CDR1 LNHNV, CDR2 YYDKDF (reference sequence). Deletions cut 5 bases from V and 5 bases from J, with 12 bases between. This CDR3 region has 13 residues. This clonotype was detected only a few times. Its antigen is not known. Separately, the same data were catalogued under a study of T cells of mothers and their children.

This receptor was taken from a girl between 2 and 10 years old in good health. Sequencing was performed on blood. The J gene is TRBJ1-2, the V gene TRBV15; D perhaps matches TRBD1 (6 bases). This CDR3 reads CATSPRRGYGYTF. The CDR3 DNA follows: TGTGCCACCAGCCCCAGGAGGGGGTATGGCTACACCTTC.